The present entry profiles one TCR beta chain with its context. Authors' methods: Amplification from reference gene primers served as the basis for estimated nucleated cell counts. Sequenced by immunoSEQ multiplex PCR; TCRdb stores in-frame clones only, minus some. V and J calls and clone size follow that table, whereas D and trimming were derived from the DNA. The sample has 300,000 to 350,000 clones; around 90% are singletons. Followed over time, Seattle patients had been enrolled while infection was active. The data belong to a study of blood T cell repertoires in COVID-19. For the study at large: Sites in the United States, Italy and Spain provided acute and convalescent COVID-19 samples. The analysed material was cDNA or gDNA that came from T cells, B-cell-depleted T cells, or PBMCs.

Germline V gene data show CDR1 as GTSNPN and CDR2 as SVGIG (reference sequence). CDR3 length: 13 residues. V lost 4 bases to trimming and J lost 4 bases; unmatched junction nucleotides: 4. Sequencing used peripheral blood. The sequence came from a man aged 25 to 40 with COVID-19, enrolled during active disease. The chain couples TRBV30 to TRBJ1-1; 9 bases are shared with TRBD1. The CDR3, as DNA: TGTGCCTGGATTCTGACAGGGGGCACTGAAGCTTTCTTT. Translation gives CAWILTGGTEAFF.